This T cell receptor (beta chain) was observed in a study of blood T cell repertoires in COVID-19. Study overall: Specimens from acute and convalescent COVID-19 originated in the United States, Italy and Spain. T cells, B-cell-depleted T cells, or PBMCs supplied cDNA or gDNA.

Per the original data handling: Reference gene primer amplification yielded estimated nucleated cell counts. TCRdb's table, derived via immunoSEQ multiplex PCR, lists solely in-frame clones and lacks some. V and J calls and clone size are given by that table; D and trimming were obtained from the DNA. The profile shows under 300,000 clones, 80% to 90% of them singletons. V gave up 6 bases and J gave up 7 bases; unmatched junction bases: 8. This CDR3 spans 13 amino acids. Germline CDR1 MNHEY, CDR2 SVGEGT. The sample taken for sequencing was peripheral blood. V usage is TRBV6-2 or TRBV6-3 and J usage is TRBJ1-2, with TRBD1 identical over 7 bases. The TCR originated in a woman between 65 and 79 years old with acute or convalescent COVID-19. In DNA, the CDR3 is TGTGCCAGCAGCGCCCTGACAGGGACTGGCTACACCTTC. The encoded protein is CASSALTGTGYTF.